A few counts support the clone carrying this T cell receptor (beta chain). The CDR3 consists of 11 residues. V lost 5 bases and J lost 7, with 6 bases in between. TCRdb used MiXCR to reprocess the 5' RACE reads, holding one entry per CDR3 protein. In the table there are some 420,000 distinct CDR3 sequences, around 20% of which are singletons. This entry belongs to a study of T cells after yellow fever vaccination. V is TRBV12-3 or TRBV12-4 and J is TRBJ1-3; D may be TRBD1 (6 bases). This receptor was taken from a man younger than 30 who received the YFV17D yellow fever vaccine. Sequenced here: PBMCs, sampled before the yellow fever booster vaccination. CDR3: CASSQGNTIYF. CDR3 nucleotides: TGTGCCAGCAGTCAGGGGAACACCATATATTTT.